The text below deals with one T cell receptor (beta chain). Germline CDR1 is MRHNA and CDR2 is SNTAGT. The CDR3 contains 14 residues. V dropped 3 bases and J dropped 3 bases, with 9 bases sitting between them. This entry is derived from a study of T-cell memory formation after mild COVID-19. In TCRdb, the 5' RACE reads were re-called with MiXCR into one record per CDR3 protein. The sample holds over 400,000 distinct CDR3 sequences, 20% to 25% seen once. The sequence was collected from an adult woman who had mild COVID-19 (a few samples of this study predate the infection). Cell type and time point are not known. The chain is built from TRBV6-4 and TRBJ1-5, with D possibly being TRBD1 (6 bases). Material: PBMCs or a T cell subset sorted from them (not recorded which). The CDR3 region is CASSDGQPNQPQHF. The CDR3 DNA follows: TGTGCCAGCAGTGATGGACAGCCCAATCAGCCCCAGCATTTT.